The clone carrying this TCR beta chain occurred once. These data come from a study of blood T cell repertoires in COVID-19. The CDR3 consists of 13 residues. The V gene's germline CDR1 is SQVTM and CDR2 ANQGSEA. Trimming stripped 7 bases from V and 5 bases from J, with 14 bases between. Participants were placed into cohorts based on the clinical history they reported. The repertoire was sequenced with immunoSEQ multiplex PCR; TCRdb's copy has only in-frame clones and lacks some. Here the sample spans a few hundred thousand clones, 65% to 90% being singletons. The chain employs TRBV29-1 and TRBJ1-4; TRBD1 is a possible D gene (5 bases). Sequencing was carried out using PBMCs or T cells enriched from blood (not recorded which). The clonotype originates from a woman aged 25 to 39 who had been exposed to COVID-19. The CDR3 DNA sequence: TGCAGCGCCCAGGGCTGGCCGAATGAAAAACTGTTTTTT. Its protein product is CSAQGWPNEKLFF.